This TCR beta chain was identified in a study of shared clonotypes between healthy human individuals. For the study at large: The study used three CD4 naive, three CD4 memory, two CD8 naive and one CD8 memory plate per donor. Whole-study results and caveats: Sampling included only blood; tissue repertoires likely differ. Generation probabilities of non-shared clonotypes were lower (relative to those shared by all four donors).

Points on this clone: Its antigen is not identified.

V gave up 0 bases and J gave up 7 bases; unmatched junction bases: 3. Germline values: CDR1 SGHRS, CDR2 YFSETQ. This CDR3 is built from 13 residues. Deep level was the assay's run setting. Assay used: immunoSEQ multiplex PCR; TCRdb lists only in-frame clones, some missing. The sample holds hundreds of thousands of clones, around 72% seen once. The source of this sequence is a woman aged 25 to 39 in good health. The sequencing input was memory CD4+ T cells sorted from blood. The subset is: CD45RA-negative fraction. The genes are TRBV5-1 and TRBJ1-2; 7 nucleotides line up with TRBD1. Here the CDR3 reads CASSLGQGLGYTF. The CDR3 nucleotides are TGCGCCAGCAGCTTGGGACAGGGTCTTGGCTACACCTTC.